This T cell receptor (beta chain) was retrieved from a study of cytomegalovirus exposure and HLA in healthy donors. General study results and limits: According to an earlier analysis, most TCR beta V segments yielded productive rearrangements about 87% or about 30% of the time.

Turning to this clone: What it recognizes is unknown.

CDR1 and CDR2 from the germline V gene are SGHAT and FQDESV (reference sequence). The CDR3 loop spans 18 amino acids. J gave up 0 bases and V 6 bases, and 8 bases lay outside the gene matches. In the PCR, 60 Vbeta and 13 Jbeta primers were used. Methods used by the authors: Later analysis identified some 80 million unique TCR beta chains, approximately 10 million shared. The table came from immunoSEQ multiplex PCR; TCRdb's copy has only in-frame clones and leaves some out. V and J calls and clone size are as listed in that table; D and trimming were resolved from the DNA. The sample lists 110,000 to 150,000 clones; about two thirds were seen once.

The chain combines TRBV11-1 with TRBJ2-6; TRBD2 aligns across 10 bases. Sequencing input: PBMCs. The clonotype originates from a man aged 35-49 years in good health and CMV-seronegative. The CDR3, as DNA: TGTGCCAGCAGTCTTTATAGCGGGGGGCACTCTGGGGCCAACGTCCTGACTTTC. Its protein is CASSLYSGGHSGANVLTF. The full variable domain, with the rest looked up from reference TRBV11-1 and TRBJ2-6, is EAEVAQSPRYKITEKSQAVAFWCDPISGHATLYWYRQILGQGPELLVQFQDESVVDDSQLPKDRFSAERLKGVDSTLKIQPAELGDSAMYLCASSLYSGGHSGANVLTFGAGSRLTVL.